A few counts support the clone carrying this TCR beta chain. The sample belongs to a study of blood T cell repertoires in COVID-19. Study background: Samples representing acute and convalescent COVID-19 were sourced from the United States, Italy and Spain.

Methods used by the authors: It was from reference gene primer amplification that nucleated cell counts were estimated. Assay used: immunoSEQ multiplex PCR; TCRdb lists only in-frame clones, some missing. Clonal size and the V and J genes are those of that table, whereas D and trimming came from the DNA. The data contain 150,000 to 200,000 clones, approximately 87% of them singletons. Germline V gene sequence: CDR1 SGHTA, CDR2 FQGNSA. V shed 5 bases and J shed 4 bases, with 18 bases lying between them. The CDR3 loop spans 16 amino acids. This TCR was sampled from a young man with active or convalescent COVID-19. The chain recombines TRBV7-2 with TRBJ1-5, with a possible D match to TRBD1 (6 bases). The sequencing sample was made of peripheral blood. The CDR3: CASSPLTGINNQPQHF. The DNA of the CDR3 is TGTGCCAGCAGCCCTCTTACAGGGATTAATAATCAGCCCCAGCATTTT.